This entry lists 27 T cell receptor beta chains sequenced from one sample in a study of regulatory T cells in long-lasting Graves disease. As for time point: newly diagnosed GD, antithyroid drugs for less than 3 months. Construction of the TCR library relied on RNA isolated from PBMCs. In building TCR beta libraries, iRepertoire HTBI primers were used together with Arm-PCR of CDR3 regions. TCRdb recomputed calls from the multiplex PCR reads with MiXCR, one row per CDR3 protein. Of hundreds of thousands of distinct CDR3 sequences listed, about 16% were seen once; the top ten hold 15% to 20%. This sample also belongs to another study, concerning T cells in Graves' hyperthyroidism and ophthalmopathy.

This specimen was peripheral blood mononuclear cells (PBMCs), taken at new diagnosis, from a patient treated with antithyroid drugs. The receptors here all came from a woman aged 25 to 39 with Graves disease.

This clonotype was seen ten or more times. In nucleotides, the CDR3 is TGTGCCAGCATGGTAGATAGCAATCAGCCCCAGCATTTT. Translating it yields CASMVDSNQPQHF. The J gene is TRBJ1-5, the V gene TRBV6-1; no clear D gene. Looked up from germline, CDR1 is MNHNS and CDR2 is SASEGT. The CDR3 is 13 residues long. Trimming shortened V by 7 bases and J by 0 bases, and 7 bases separated the two germline ends.

J is TRBJ2-1 and V is TRBV12-5, with a possible D match to TRBD2 (5 bases). V was pared by 5 bases and J by 10 bases, with 12 bases between. The CDR3 sequence is 12 residues long. Germline assignment: CDR1 LGHNT and CDR2 FRNRAP. The CDR3 here is CASGVASGEQFF. The CDR3 nucleotides read TGTGCTAGTGGTGTAGCTTCGGGGGAGCAGTTCTTC.

This clonotype appeared many times. The chain carries TRBV12-3 or TRBV12-4 and TRBJ2-3; D may correspond to TRBD1 or TRBD2 (5 bases each). The CDR3 contains 12 residues. V was pared by 5 bases and J by 4 bases, with 7 bases between. This CDR3 is CASSGGADTQYF. The CDR3 DNA reads TGTGCCAGCAGTGGGGGTGCAGATACGCAGTATTTT.

This chain uses TRBV20-1 with TRBJ2-7; 8 bases agree with TRBD1. The CDR3 is 13 amino acids. V dropped 5 bases and J dropped 3; count of bases not matched to a gene: 6. Germline CDR1 and CDR2: DFQATT and SNEGSKA (reference sequence). The CDR3 here is CSADGQGYYEQYF. The CDR3 DNA follows: TGCAGTGCTGATGGACAGGGCTACTACGAGCAGTACTTC.

This clonotype was seen repeatedly, ten times or more. V usage is TRBV10-1 and J usage is TRBJ2-2; TRBD1 agrees at 7 bases. The CDR3 consists of 17 residues. Unmatched junction bases numbered 13, after V lost 3 bases and J lost 6 bases. Germline V gene sequence: CDR1 WNHNN, CDR2 SYGVQD (reference sequence). The CDR3 sequence is CASSDRGRDSQSGELFF. CDR3 nucleotides: TGCGCCAGCAGTGATAGGGGCCGGGACAGTCAGTCCGGGGAGCTGTTTTTT.

This clonotype was found many times. This chain links TRBV6-5 with TRBJ2-7; no clear D. Germline CDR1 reads MNHEY; CDR2 reads SVGAGI. The CDR3 contains 15 residues. V was cut by 2 bases and J by 3 bases, with 14 bases left in between. The CDR3 sequence: CASSYVGAGNYEQYF. CDR3 DNA sequence: TGTGCCAGCAGTTACGTCGGTGCAGGAAACTACGAGCAGTACTTC.

This clonotype came up a few times. The chain is built from TRBV6-2 or TRBV6-3 and TRBJ2-7; 8 nucleotides match TRBD2. The germline gives CDR1 MNHEY, CDR2 SVGEGT. CDR3 length: 12 residues. J lost 6 bases, V lost 6 bases, and 4 bases had no gene match. The chain's CDR3 is CASSPTSGEQYF. The CDR3 DNA is TGTGCCAGCAGCCCCACTAGCGGCGAGCAGTACTTC.

This clonotype was detected a few times. It may be a read error: a sequence one base away is much more abundant. The V and J genes are TRBV27 and TRBJ1-1, with D uncertain. V was shortened by 2 bases and J by 6 bases, with 10 bases between the two germline ends. Germline-derived CDR1 and CDR2 are MNHEY and SMNVEV (reference sequence). The CDR3 runs 13 residues. CDR3 protein: CASSLHAIAEAFF. The DNA of the CDR3 is TGTGCCAGCAGTTTACACGCTATAGCTGAAGCTTTCTTT.

The chain carries TRBV24-1 and TRBJ2-1; weak D call: TRBD1 (5 bases). From germline, CDR1 is KGHDR and CDR2 SFDVKD. The ends were cut back, 5 bases at V and 12 bases at J, with 22 bases in the middle. The CDR3 is made up of 15 amino acids. In DNA form, the CDR3 reads TGTGCCACCAGTGTCCCAGGGAAGGGGTCGCTCGCGCAGTTCTTC. Its translation: CATSVPGKGSLAQFF.

In regard to this clonotype: At one boundary the junction diverges from the germline segment, which might be a read error. V is TRBV19 and J is TRBJ1-5, with TRBD1 as a possible D gene (5 bases). Looked up from germline, CDR1 is LNHDA and CDR2 is SQIVND (reference sequence). The CDR3 consists of 16 residues. The CDR3 region has the DNA TGTGCCAGTATGCCCGCGACAGTATTAAGCAGTCAGCCCCAGCATTTT. Amino acid sequence: CASMPATVLSSQPQHF. The complete variable domain, with remaining parts taken from reference TRBV19 and TRBJ1-5, reads DGGITQSPKYLFRKEGQNVTLSCEQNLNHDAMYWYRQDPGQGLRLIYYSQIVNDFQKGDIAEGYSVSREKKESFPLTVTSAQKNPTAFYLCASMPATVLSSQPQHFGDGTRLSIL.

The chain is built from TRBV15 and TRBJ2-7; TRBD1 matches at 7 bases. J lost 3 bases, V lost 5 bases, and 4 bases had no gene match. This CDR3 is built from 13 residues. Germline V gives CDR1 LNHNV, CDR2 YYDKDF (reference sequence). CDR3 nucleotide sequence: TGTGCCACCAGCGGACGGGACAGCTACGAGCAGTACTTC. This gives the protein CATSGRDSYEQYF. The full variable domain, completed using reference TRBV15 and TRBJ2-7, is DAMVIQNPRYQVTQFGKPVTLSCSQTLNHNVMYWYQQKSSQAPKLLFHYYDKDFNNEADTPDNFQSRRPNTSFCFLDIRSPGLGDTAMYLCATSGRDSYEQYFGPGTRLTVT.

About this clonotype: It may be a read error: a sequence one base away is much more abundant. The chain links TRBV20-1 to TRBJ2-5, with TRBD1 as a possible D gene (5 bases). The CDR3 consists of 13 residues. Germline V gene lookup returns CDR1 DFQATT and CDR2 SNEGSKA (reference sequence). The chain's CDR3 is CSRARTPKETRYF. CDR3 sequence (DNA): TGCAGTCGCGCGAGGACACCTAAAGAGACCCGGTACTTC.

V and J are TRBV28 and TRBJ2-6; 8 bases map to TRBD1. This CDR3 is 18 amino acids long. J lost 0 bases, V lost 2 bases, and 6 bases had no gene match. Per the germline V gene, CDR1 is MDHEN and CDR2 is SYDVKM. The CDR3 sequence: CASSLPGTGGSGANVLTF. The CDR3 DNA reads as TGTGCCAGCAGTTTACCCGGAACAGGGGGCTCTGGGGCCAACGTCCTGACTTTC.

This clonotype came up many times. This chain uses TRBV12-3 or TRBV12-4 with TRBJ1-5; no firm D call. The CDR3 has 15 amino acids. V shed 3 bases and J shed 7 bases, with 16 bases lying between them. Here the CDR3 reads CASSFTPASEQPQHF. The CDR3 DNA follows: TGTGCCAGCAGTTTTACACCCGCTTCGGAGCAGCCCCAGCATTTT.

This clonotype was observed a handful of times. The rearrangement joins TRBV9 to TRBJ2-7; 9 bases agree with TRBD1. The CDR3 is made up of 14 amino acids. Germline CDR1 is SGDLS and CDR2 is YYNGEE. CDR3 sequence: CAERVGQGTYEQYF. In nucleotides, the CDR3 is TGTGCGGAGAGGGTAGGACAGGGGACCTACGAGCAGTACTTC.

This rearrangement joins TRBV6-1 to TRBJ1-5; D gene unclear. The CDR3 extends over 15 amino acids. Germline lookup yields CDR1 MNHNS and CDR2 SASEGT. Trimming took off 10 bases at V and 7 bases at J, with 23 bases between the two ends. The chain's CDR3 is CATRLQIIENQPQHF. Here the CDR3 DNA reads TGTGCCACCCGATTACAAATCATAGAGAACCAGCCCCAGCATTTT.

This clonotype was counted ten times or more. The chain uses TRBV28 and TRBJ2-1; tentatively, D is TRBD2 (6 bases). V gave up 2 bases and J gave up 13 bases, with 12 bases separating them. Germline assignment: CDR1 MDHEN and CDR2 SYDVKM. The CDR3 contains 12 residues. This chain's CDR3 is CASSLPWGVQFF. As DNA, the CDR3 is TGTGCCAGCAGTTTACCTTGGGGGGTACAGTTCTTC.

This clonotype was recorded at least ten times. The V call is TRBV7-9, the J call TRBJ2-1; 14 nucleotides match TRBD2. The CDR3 is made up of 17 amino acids. The V gene's germline CDR1 is SEHNR and CDR2 FQNEAQ (reference sequence). V was clipped by 3 bases and J by 9 bases; unmatched bases: 10. CDR3 loop: CASSLTSGRAWGAEQFF. The CDR3, as DNA: TGTGCCAGCAGCTTGACTAGCGGGAGGGCCTGGGGGGCTGAGCAGTTCTTC.

This clonotype appeared a few times. The CDR3 loop reads CASTLPWTVDFF. CDR3 coding DNA: TGTGCCAGCACCCTGCCGTGGACCGTAGACTTCTTT. This chain connects TRBV11-3 to TRBJ1-1; no firm D call. The CDR3 has 12 residues. V was trimmed by 7 bases and J by 14 bases, leaving 20 bases between them. Per the germline V gene, CDR1 is SGHNT and CDR2 is YENEEA.

The V and J genes are TRBV30 and TRBJ2-3; D remains unclear. The V end lost 0 bases, the J end lost 0 bases, and 13 bases lay between the germline ends. This CDR3 is built from 16 residues. The germline V gene has CDR1 GTSNPN and CDR2 SVGIG (reference sequence). The CDR3 sequence: CAWSVFNVPSTDTQYF. For the CDR3, the DNA is TGTGCCTGGAGTGTGTTTAATGTTCCTAGCACAGATACGCAGTATTTT.

This clonotype was observed many times. The V call is TRBV11-2, the J call TRBJ2-3; D unresolved. The CDR3 consists of 15 residues. Germline V gene sequence: CDR1 SGHAT, CDR2 FQNNGV. The V and J ends lost 6 bases and 2 bases respectively, with 15 bases between them. CDR3 in DNA: TGTGCCAGCAGGCGTCCCGTTCCTTACACAGATACGCAGTATTTT. Amino acid sequence: CASRRPVPYTDTQYF.

As to this clonotype: The junction departs from the called germline gene at one end, perhaps through a read error. V is TRBV7-9 and J is TRBJ2-2; 11 bases are shared with TRBD2. Germline-derived CDR1 and CDR2 are SEHNR and FQNEAQ (reference sequence). The CDR3 runs 15 residues. In DNA, the CDR3 is TGTGCCAGCAGGGGACTAGCGGAGAACACTGGGGAGCTGTTTTTT. Its translation is CASRGLAENTGELFF. The whole variable domain, filled in from reference TRBV7-9 and TRBJ2-2, reads DTGVSQNPRHKITKRGQNVTFRCDPISEHNRLYWYRQTLGQGPEFLTYFQNEAQLEKSRLLSDRFSAERPKGSFSTLEIQRTEQGDSAMYLCASRGLAENTGELFFGEGSRLTVL.

The V call is TRBV12-3 or TRBV12-4, the J call TRBJ2-6; D perhaps matches TRBD1 (5 bases). The CDR3 is made up of 15 amino acids. The V end lost 7 bases, the J end lost 1 base, and 11 bases lay between the germline ends. In DNA, the CDR3 is TGTGCCAGCACACCTCAGGGATCTGGGGCCAACGTCCTGACTTTC. Its translation: CASTPQGSGANVLTF.

The chain combines TRBV5-1 with TRBJ2-1, with D unclear. This CDR3 contains 13 residues. With 0 bases removed from V and 8 bases from J, the gap between germline ends came to 9 bases. Germline V gene lookup returns CDR1 SGHRS and CDR2 YFSETQ. The DNA for the CDR3 is TGCGCCAGCAGCTTGGTTGGGGTGCATGAGCAGTTCTTC. Its translation: CASSLVGVHEQFF.

This clonotype was counted ten times or more. The V call is TRBV28, the J call TRBJ1-2; the match to TRBD1 covers 7 bases. This CDR3 is built from 13 residues. V dropped 8 bases and J dropped 6; count of bases not matched to a gene: 9. CDR1 is MDHEN and CDR2 is SYDVKM in the germline V gene. The CDR3: CASGHDRVDGYTF. The CDR3 DNA sequence: TGTGCCAGCGGACACGACAGGGTGGATGGCTACACCTTC.

This clonotype occurred once. This chain links TRBV20-1 with TRBJ2-1; D might be TRBD2 (7 bases). V was clipped by 3 bases and J by 8 bases, with 17 bases between them. Germline CDR1 is DFQATT and CDR2 is SNEGSKA (reference sequence). CDR3 length equals 14 residues. CDR3 protein: CSASGGGALYEQFF. CDR3 nucleotide sequence: TGCAGTGCTAGTGGGGGGGGGGCCCTCTATGAGCAGTTCTTC.

This sequence joins TRBV19 and TRBJ1-5; possible D gene TRBD1, 6 bases. This CDR3 region has 14 residues. Trimming took off 6 bases at V and 2 bases at J, with 11 bases between the two ends. Germline CDR1 reads LNHDA; CDR2 reads SQIVND (reference sequence). CDR3 in DNA: TGTGCCAGTAGGGAGGGGGGAGGCAATCAGCCCCAGCATTTT. Amino acid sequence: CASREGGGNQPQHF. The whole variable domain, remainder taken from reference TRBV19 and TRBJ1-5, is DGGITQSPKYLFRKEGQNVTLSCEQNLNHDAMYWYRQDPGQGLRLIYYSQIVNDFQKGDIAEGYSVSREKKESFPLTVTSAQKNPTAFYLCASREGGGNQPQHFGDGTRLSIL.